The 25 T cell receptor beta chains reported below all come from one sample, sequenced in a study of T cells in localized non-small cell lung cancer. TCRdb's table, derived via immunoSEQ multiplex PCR, lists solely in-frame clones and lacks some. The sample carries some 71,000 clones, roughly four fifths recorded once. The material was peripheral blood, obtained before any cancer treatment. These TCRs come from a female donor at least 60 years old with stage I lung adenocarcinoma.

This chain links TRBV5-1 with TRBJ2-7; 9 nucleotides align to TRBD2. This CDR3 has 15 amino acids. Per the germline V gene, CDR1 is SGHRS and CDR2 is YFSETQ. V dropped 4 bases and J dropped 6; count of bases not matched to a gene: 11. CDR3 in DNA: TGCGCCAGCAGCCAGACTAGCGGAGCGGGAGGCGAGCAGTACTTC. Its protein is CASSQTSGAGGEQYF.

CDR3 nucleotides: TGCAGCGTTGGACCGGGACAGGGGTCCGAGCAGTACTTC. This encodes CSVGPGQGSEQYF. The chain recombines TRBV29-1 with TRBJ2-7; TRBD1 matches 10 bases. The CDR3 has 13 amino acids. Per the germline V gene, CDR1 is SQVTM and CDR2 is ANQGSEA. The ends lost 4 bases at V and 6 bases at J; junction bases unmatched: 6.

The rearrangement uses TRBV6-5 and TRBJ1-1; perhaps TRBD1 as D (5 bases). Germline V gene lookup returns CDR1 MNHEY and CDR2 SVGAGI. V was shortened by 5 bases and J by 0 bases, with 7 bases between the two germline ends. CDR3 length: 13 amino acids. As DNA, the CDR3 is TGTGCCAGCAGTAGAGGGGTGAACACTGAAGCTTTCTTT. Amino acid sequence: CASSRGVNTEAFF.

This chain connects TRBV6-6 to TRBJ2-7, with 8 bases lining up with TRBD2. Germline assignment: CDR1 MNHNY and CDR2 SVGAGI (reference sequence). The junction had 12 bases not matched to a gene; V was cut back by 6 bases and J by 5 bases. The CDR3 sequence is 15 residues long. DNA of the CDR3: TGTGCCAGCAGCCCTAGAGCGGGAGAGGCGGACGAGCAGTACTTC. It encodes CASSPRAGEADEQYF.

The chain employs TRBV6-1 and TRBJ1-2, with no clear D. Trimming stripped 2 bases from V and 6 bases from J, with 7 bases between. The CDR3 is 12 amino acids. Germline V gene data show CDR1 as MNHNS and CDR2 as SASEGT. The DNA for the CDR3 is TGTGCCAGCAGTGAATATTCGGATGGCTACACCTTC. Its protein product is CASSEYSDGYTF.

J is TRBJ1-2 and V is TRBV6-5; D perhaps matches TRBD1 (5 bases). CDR1 MNHEY and CDR2 SVGAGI come from the germline V gene. V was shortened by 2 bases and J by 4 bases, with 8 bases between the two germline ends. The length of the CDR3 is 13 residues. The CDR3: CASSYDRGYGYTF. The CDR3 coding sequence is TGTGCCAGCAGTTACGACAGAGGCTATGGCTACACCTTC.

The V gene is TRBV5-1, the J gene TRBJ1-1; maybe TRBD1 (5 bases). Germline CDR1 is SGHRS and CDR2 is YFSETQ. This CDR3 is 14 amino acids long. The V gene lost 4 bases and the J gene lost 4 bases, with 14 bases spanning the gap. CDR3 in DNA: TGCGCCAGCAGCCCACAAACAGGCGGCACTGAAGCTTTCTTT. Translation gives CASSPQTGGTEAFF.

The chain employs TRBV5-1 and TRBJ1-2, with TRBD1 as a possible D gene (6 bases). V lost 4 bases and J lost 4, with 11 bases in between. This CDR3 comprises 13 residues. CDR1 is SGHRS and CDR2 is YFSETQ in the germline V gene. Here the CDR3 DNA reads TGCGCCAGCAGCCTGGGGACAATCTATGGCTACACCTTC. As protein: CASSLGTIYGYTF.

This clone is classed as medium-sized. The chain employs TRBV10-2 and TRBJ2-5; 9 bases match TRBD1. The CDR3 spans 15 residues. The V and J ends lost 6 bases and 5 bases, in that order; junction bases with no gene match: 10. Germline CDR1 reads WSHSY; CDR2 reads SAAADI. The CDR3 sequence: CASRIGTGKSETQYF. The CDR3 DNA sequence: TGCGCCAGCAGAATCGGGACAGGGAAAAGTGAGACCCAGTACTTC.

This chain uses TRBV6-5 with TRBJ1-1, with D hard to call. V was pared by 6 bases and J by 1 base, with 12 bases between. The CDR3 totals 14 residues. Germline lookup yields CDR1 MNHEY and CDR2 SVGAGI. CDR3 region: CASSELHGNTEAFF. The CDR3 nucleotides read TGTGCCAGCAGCGAGCTCCACGGGAACACTGAAGCTTTCTTT.

The chain carries TRBV29-1 and TRBJ2-4, with no clear D. The CDR3 spans 13 residues. Trimming took off 7 bases at V and 1 base at J, with 11 bases between the two ends. Looked up from germline, CDR1 is SQVTM and CDR2 is ANQGSEA. For the CDR3, the DNA is TGCAGCGCCCTTTCTAGGGCCAAAAACATTCAGTACTTC. It yields the protein CSALSRAKNIQYF.

The J gene is TRBJ2-3, the V gene TRBV9; 7 nucleotides agree with TRBD2. The junction had 3 bases not matched to a gene; V was cut back by 2 bases and J by 0 bases. The CDR3 runs 15 residues. Per the germline V gene, CDR1 is SGDLS and CDR2 is YYNGEE. CDR3 nucleotides: TGTGCCAGCAGCGTGGGCGGGGGAAGCACAGATACGCAGTATTTT. It encodes CASSVGGGSTDTQYF.

The chain uses TRBV7-9 and TRBJ2-3, with a tentative D call TRBD2 (5 bases). The CDR3 has 15 residues. V lost 0 bases, J lost 2 bases, and 9 bases lay in between. Germline CDR1 SEHNR, CDR2 FQNEAQ (reference sequence). CDR3 coding DNA: TGTGCCAGCAGCTTAGCCCAGACTAACACAGATACGCAGTATTTT. Translation gives CASSLAQTNTDTQYF.

V and J are TRBV5-1 and TRBJ1-4, with TRBD1 as a possible D gene (6 bases). Germline V gives CDR1 SGHRS, CDR2 YFSETQ. The CDR3 spans 15 residues. V was trimmed by 4 bases and J by 3 bases, leaving 13 bases between them. CDR3 protein: CASSGRTAANEKLFF. The CDR3 coding sequence is TGCGCCAGCAGCGGAAGGACAGCAGCTAATGAAAAACTGTTTTTT.

The chain uses TRBV6-4 and TRBJ1-5; D is uncertain. Germline V lookup: CDR1 MRHNA, CDR2 SNTAGT. This CDR3 contains 13 residues. Trimming pared 2 bases from V and 1 base from J, leaving 3 bases between. The CDR3 region has the DNA TGTGCCAGCAGTGACGGCAGCAATCAGCCCCAGCATTTT. It encodes CASSDGSNQPQHF.

This clone occurred once. The chain combines TRBV27 with TRBJ2-7, with 7 bases matching TRBD2. The V gene end was trimmed by 8 bases and the J gene end by 3 bases; junction bases not matched to a gene: 4. The CDR3 spans 12 residues. Germline V gene lookup returns CDR1 MNHEY and CDR2 SMNVEV (reference sequence). CDR3 loop: CASGGRLYEQYF. In DNA, the CDR3 is TGTGCCAGCGGCGGGAGACTCTACGAGCAGTACTTC.

The sample holds a few counts of this clone. This chain links TRBV5-1 with TRBJ2-5, with D maybe TRBD2 (5 bases). CDR1 is SGHRS, CDR2 YFSETQ, per germline. This CDR3 is built from 14 residues. Deletions cut 2 bases from V and 7 bases from J, with 15 bases between. The CDR3, as DNA: TGCGCCAGCAGCTTATCGATGGCGGGTGGGACCCAGTACTTC. This sequence encodes CASSLSMAGGTQYF.

This rearrangement joins TRBV2 to TRBJ2-1; TRBD2 agrees at 8 bases. The CDR3 length is 14 residues. V dropped 8 bases and J dropped 4; count of bases not matched to a gene: 7. Per the germline V gene, CDR1 is SNHLY and CDR2 is FYNNEI. This CDR3 is CASVLAGTYNEQFF. CDR3 nucleotide sequence: TGTGCCAGCGTATTAGCGGGGACGTACAATGAGCAGTTCTTC.

This rearrangement joins TRBV4-2 to TRBJ2-1; 14 positions agree with TRBD2. The CDR3 sequence is 17 residues long. After removal of 3 bases from V and 0 bases from J, the junction contained 1 base not matched to a gene. Germline V lookup: CDR1 LGHNA, CDR2 YNFKEQ. CDR3 in amino acids: CASSQGLAGVSYNEQFF. CDR3 bases: TGTGCCAGCAGCCAGGGACTAGCGGGAGTCTCCTACAATGAGCAGTTCTTC.

This clone was picked up a small number of times. This chain joins TRBV5-4 and TRBJ2-5; TRBD2 is a possible D gene (5 bases). The germline V gene has CDR1 SGHNT and CDR2 YYREEE (reference sequence). This CDR3 has 12 residues. V dropped 4 bases and J dropped 5 bases, with 9 bases sitting between them. CDR3 region: CASSPPGETQYF. In DNA, the CDR3 is TGTGCCAGCAGCCCGCCGGGGGAGACCCAGTACTTC.

The CDR3, as DNA: TGTGCCAGCAGCTTAGATGGACACCGAAATGAGCAGTTCTTC. Amino acid sequence: CASSLDGHRNEQFF. The gene calls are TRBV7-3 and TRBJ2-1; tentative D call: TRBD1 (5 bases). CDR1 and CDR2 from the germline V gene are SGHTA and FQGTGA. The ends were cut back, 2 bases at V and 7 bases at J, with 12 bases in the middle. There are 14 residues in the CDR3. The full variable domain, completed using reference TRBV7-3 and TRBJ2-1, is GAGVSQTPSNKVTEKGKYVELRCDPISGHTALYWYRQSLGQGPEFLIYFQGTGAADDSGLPNDRFFAVRPEGSVSTLKIQRTERGDSAVYLCASSLDGHRNEQFFGPGTRLTVL.

This clone has more than one count but fewer than ten. V usage is TRBV2 and J usage is TRBJ2-5, with D perhaps TRBD2 (6 bases). V was cut by 6 bases and J by 5 bases, with 13 bases left in between. The CDR3 runs to 13 residues. Germline values: CDR1 SNHLY, CDR2 FYNNEI. The DNA for the CDR3 is TGTGCCAGCAGATCCGGAGGGGTGGAGACCCAGTACTTC. Its protein is CASRSGGVETQYF.

V and J are TRBV5-1 and TRBJ1-1; 7 bases line up with TRBD1. With V trimmed by 4 bases and J by 6 bases, 12 bases remained unmatched. CDR1 and CDR2 (germline): SGHRS, YFSETQ. The CDR3 contains 15 residues. The CDR3 DNA follows: TGCGCCAGCAGCGCACGACAGGGAATGGCCGCTGAAGCTTTCTTT. Its protein product is CASSARQGMAAEAFF.

The CDR3 region has the DNA TGTGCCAGCTCACCAATAATGGCGGTCGACAGGGGGGAAGAGACCCAGTACTTC. Amino acid sequence: CASSPIMAVDRGEETQYF. The chain employs TRBV18 and TRBJ2-5, with 9 positions matching TRBD1. J was trimmed by 3 bases and V by 2 bases; bases with no gene match: 13. Germline CDR1 is KGHSH and CDR2 is LQKENI. The CDR3 extends over 18 amino acids. Drawing the rest from reference TRBV18 and TRBJ2-5, the complete variable domain is NAGVMQNPRHLVRRRGQEARLRCSPMKGHSHVYWYRQLPEEGLKFMVYLQKENIIDESGMPKERFSAEFPKEGPSILRIQQVVRGDSAAYFCASSPIMAVDRGEETQYFGPGTRLLVL.

The table lists this clone with a count of one. This chain connects TRBV11-2 to TRBJ2-7; 7 bases match TRBD2. With V trimmed by 3 bases and J by 2 bases, 4 bases remained unmatched. Germline CDR1 SGHAT, CDR2 FQNNGV. The CDR3 totals 14 residues. The chain's CDR3 is CASSFSGGTYEQYF. In DNA, the CDR3 is TGTGCCAGCAGCTTTTCGGGGGGAACCTACGAGCAGTACTTC.